This T cell receptor beta chain was found in a study of siplizumab effects on memory and regulatory T cells. CDR1 is SNHLY, CDR2 FYNNEI, per germline. Trimming cost V 8 bases and J 4 bases; bases outside gene matches: 4. The CDR3 totals 14 residues. As for this clone: Its antigen is as yet unknown.

The assay looked at roughly 9.4 x 10^4 TCR templates in each sample. The method was immunoSEQ multiplex PCR; TCRdb's version includes in-frame clones alone and lacks a portion of them. The data contain roughly 120,000 clones, approximately 94% of them singletons. Study findings and constraints: Roughly 75-96% of proliferating CD4+ or CD8+ clones defied assignment to a naive or memory phenotype. Assignment to unstimulated subsets succeeded for only a minor fraction of the alloreactive clones.

Sequences were obtained from non-Treg CD4+ T cells sorted from blood. V usage is TRBV2 and J usage is TRBJ1-5, with TRBD1 identical over 11 bases. The sequence was collected from a human donor in good health. CDR3 residues: CASGGTGGNQPQHF. In DNA, the CDR3 is TGTGCCAGCGGGGGGACAGGGGGGAATCAGCCCCAGCATTTT.